This TCR beta chain comes out of a study of patients and donors after allogeneic stem cell transplantation. TCRdb re-analysed the RT-PCR reads in MiXCR, keeping a single row per CDR3 protein. The sample yields approximately 150,000 distinct CDR3 sequences, over 30% seen once. The receptor was derived from a human donor who was either an allogeneic HSCT recipient or a stem cell or donor lymphocyte infusion donor (not recorded which). It is not recorded whose cells these are; they may come from a transplant donor. Sequencing used blood, either unsorted or a sorted T cell fraction (not recorded which).

CDR3 coding DNA: TGTGCCAGCAGCGCTGGACAGAGGGGGTTCTATGGCTACACCTTC. It specifies CASSAGQRGFYGYTF. This chain connects TRBV9 to TRBJ1-2; maybe TRBD1 (6 bases). With 3 bases removed from V and 4 bases from J, the gap between germline ends came to 16 bases. Germline lookup yields CDR1 SGDLS and CDR2 YYNGEE. The length of the CDR3 is 15 residues.